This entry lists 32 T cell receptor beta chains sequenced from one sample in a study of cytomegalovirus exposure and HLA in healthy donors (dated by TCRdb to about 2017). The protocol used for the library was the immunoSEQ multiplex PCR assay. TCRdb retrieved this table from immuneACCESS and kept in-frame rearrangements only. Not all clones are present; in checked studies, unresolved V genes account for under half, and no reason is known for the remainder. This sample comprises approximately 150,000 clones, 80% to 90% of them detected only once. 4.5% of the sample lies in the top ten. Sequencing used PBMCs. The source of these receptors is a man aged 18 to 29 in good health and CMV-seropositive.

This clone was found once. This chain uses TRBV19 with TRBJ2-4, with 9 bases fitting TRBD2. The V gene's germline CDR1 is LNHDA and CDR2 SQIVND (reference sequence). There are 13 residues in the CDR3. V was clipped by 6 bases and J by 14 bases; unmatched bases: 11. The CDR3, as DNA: TGTGCCAGTAGCCACCCGGTAGCGGGGGCCAAGTACTTC. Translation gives CASSHPVAGAKYF.

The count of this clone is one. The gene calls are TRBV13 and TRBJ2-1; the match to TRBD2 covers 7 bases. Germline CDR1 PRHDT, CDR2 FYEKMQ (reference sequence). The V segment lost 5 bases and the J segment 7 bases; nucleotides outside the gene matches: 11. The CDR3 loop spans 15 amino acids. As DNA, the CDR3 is TGTGCCAGCAGCCCCCGGCGGGGCGGGGGAAATGAGCAGTTCTTC. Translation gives CASSPRRGGGNEQFF.

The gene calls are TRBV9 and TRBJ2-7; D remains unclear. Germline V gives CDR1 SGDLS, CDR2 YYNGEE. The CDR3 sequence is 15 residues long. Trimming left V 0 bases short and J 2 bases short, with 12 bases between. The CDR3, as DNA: TGTGCCAGCAGCGTAGGTACGGGTGTTCCCTACGAGCAGTACTTC. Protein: CASSVGTGVPYEQYF.

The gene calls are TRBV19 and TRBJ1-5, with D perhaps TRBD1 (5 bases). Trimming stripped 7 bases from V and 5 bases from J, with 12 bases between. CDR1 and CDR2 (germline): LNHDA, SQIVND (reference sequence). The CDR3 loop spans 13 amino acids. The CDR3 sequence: CASTGDSYQPQHF. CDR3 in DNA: TGTGCCAGTACCGGCGACAGTTATCAGCCCCAGCATTTT.

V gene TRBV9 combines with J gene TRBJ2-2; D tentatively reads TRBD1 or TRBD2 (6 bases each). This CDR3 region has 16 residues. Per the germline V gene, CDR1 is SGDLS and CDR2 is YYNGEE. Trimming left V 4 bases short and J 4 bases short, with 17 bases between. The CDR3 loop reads CASSLAQGLGTGELFF. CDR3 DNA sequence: TGTGCCAGCAGCCTAGCGCAGGGGCTCGGCACCGGGGAGCTGTTTTTT.

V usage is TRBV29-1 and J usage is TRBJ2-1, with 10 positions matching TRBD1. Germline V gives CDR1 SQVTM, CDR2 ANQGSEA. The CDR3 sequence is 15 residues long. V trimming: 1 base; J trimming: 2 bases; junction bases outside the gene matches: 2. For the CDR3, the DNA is TGCAGCGTTGAAGGGGACAGGGGCACCTACAATGAGCAGTTCTTC. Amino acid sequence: CSVEGDRGTYNEQFF.

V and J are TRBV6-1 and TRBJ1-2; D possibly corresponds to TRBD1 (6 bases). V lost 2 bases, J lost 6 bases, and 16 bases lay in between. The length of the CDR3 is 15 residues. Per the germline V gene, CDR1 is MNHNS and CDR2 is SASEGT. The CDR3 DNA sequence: TGTGCCAGCAGTGAATCGGGGGGCCCGGGGAATGGCTACACCTTC. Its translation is CASSESGGPGNGYTF.

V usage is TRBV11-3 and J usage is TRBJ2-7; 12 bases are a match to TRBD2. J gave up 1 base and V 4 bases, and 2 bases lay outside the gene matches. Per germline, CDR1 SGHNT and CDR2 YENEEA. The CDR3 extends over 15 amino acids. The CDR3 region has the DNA TGTGCCAGCAGCTCCGGACTAGCGGGATCCTACGAGCAGTACTTC. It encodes CASSSGLAGSYEQYF.

CDR3 bases: TGTGCCACCAGCAGGACCCAGGGGCGTATGGATGGCTACACCTTC. This gives the protein CATSRTQGRMDGYTF. This rearrangement joins TRBV15 to TRBJ1-2; weak D call: TRBD1 (6 bases). The germline V gene has CDR1 LNHNV and CDR2 YYDKDF (reference sequence). V shed 3 bases and J shed 6 bases, with 17 bases lying between them. There are 15 residues in the CDR3.

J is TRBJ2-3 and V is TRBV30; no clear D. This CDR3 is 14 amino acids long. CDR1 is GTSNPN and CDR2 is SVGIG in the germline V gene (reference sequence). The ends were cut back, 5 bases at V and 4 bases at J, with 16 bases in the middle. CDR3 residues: CAWDLPGQSDTQYF. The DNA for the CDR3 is TGTGCCTGGGATTTGCCGGGTCAGTCAGATACGCAGTATTTT.

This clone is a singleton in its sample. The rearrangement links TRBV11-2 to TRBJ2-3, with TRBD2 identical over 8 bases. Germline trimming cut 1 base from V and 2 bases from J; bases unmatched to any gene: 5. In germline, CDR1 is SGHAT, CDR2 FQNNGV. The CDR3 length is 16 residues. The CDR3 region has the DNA TGTGCCAGCAGCTTAGGTAATAGCGGGACCACAGATACGCAGTATTTT. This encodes CASSLGNSGTTDTQYF.

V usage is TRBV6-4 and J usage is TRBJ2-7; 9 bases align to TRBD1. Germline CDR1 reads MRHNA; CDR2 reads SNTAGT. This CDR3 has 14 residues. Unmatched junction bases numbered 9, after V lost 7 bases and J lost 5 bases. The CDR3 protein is CASTTRDRVHEQYF. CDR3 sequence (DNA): TGTGCCAGCACCACCCGGGACAGGGTCCACGAGCAGTACTTC.

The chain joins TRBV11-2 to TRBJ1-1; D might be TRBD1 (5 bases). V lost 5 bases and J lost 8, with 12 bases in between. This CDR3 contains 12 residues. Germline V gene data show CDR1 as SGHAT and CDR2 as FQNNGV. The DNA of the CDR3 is TGTGCCAGCAGCCTACCGGGGGGGGAAGCTTTCTTT. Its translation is CASSLPGGEAFF.

This CDR3 reads CASSVGVAGAQGEQFF. CDR3 in DNA: TGTGCCAGCAGCGTAGGAGTAGCGGGGGCCCAAGGTGAGCAGTTCTTC. The chain is built from TRBV9 and TRBJ2-1; TRBD2 agrees at 9 bases. Per the germline V gene, CDR1 is SGDLS and CDR2 is YYNGEE. Trimming took 0 bases from V and 9 from J; bases not matched to a gene: 10. The CDR3 spans 16 residues.

The CDR3 bases are TGTGCCAGCAGCCTCTGGGGAGTCATGAACACTGAAGCTTTCTTT. It yields the protein CASSLWGVMNTEAFF. The chain recombines TRBV13 with TRBJ1-1, with D uncertain. Germline CDR1 PRHDT, CDR2 FYEKMQ (reference sequence). The ends were cut back, 5 bases at V and 0 bases at J, with 13 bases in the middle. This CDR3 has 15 amino acids.

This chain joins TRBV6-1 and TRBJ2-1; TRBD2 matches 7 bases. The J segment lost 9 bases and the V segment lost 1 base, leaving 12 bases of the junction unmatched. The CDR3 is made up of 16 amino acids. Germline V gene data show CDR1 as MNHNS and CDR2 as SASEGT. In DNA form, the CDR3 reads TGTGCCAGCAGTGAAGTTCGTCTGCGGGAGCGGGGTGAGCAGTTCTTC. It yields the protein CASSEVRLRERGEQFF.

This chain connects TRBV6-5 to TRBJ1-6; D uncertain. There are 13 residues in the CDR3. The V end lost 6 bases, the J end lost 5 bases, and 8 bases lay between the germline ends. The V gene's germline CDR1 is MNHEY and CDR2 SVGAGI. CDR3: CASRWSNNSPLHF. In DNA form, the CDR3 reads TGTGCCAGCAGGTGGTCTAATAATTCACCCCTCCACTTT.

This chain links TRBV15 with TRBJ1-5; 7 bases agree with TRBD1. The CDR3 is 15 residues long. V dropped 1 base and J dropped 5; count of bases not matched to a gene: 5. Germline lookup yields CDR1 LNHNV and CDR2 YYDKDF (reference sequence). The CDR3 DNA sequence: TGTGCCACCAGCAGAGTGGGGACAGAGTATCAGCCCCAGCATTTT. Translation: CATSRVGTEYQPQHF.

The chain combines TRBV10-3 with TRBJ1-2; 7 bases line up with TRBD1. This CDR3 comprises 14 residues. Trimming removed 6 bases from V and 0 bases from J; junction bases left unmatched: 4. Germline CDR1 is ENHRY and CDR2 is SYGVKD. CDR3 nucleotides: TGTGCCATCAGGGGACAGCAATCTAACTATGGCTACACCTTC. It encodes CAIRGQQSNYGYTF.

The CDR3 DNA follows: TGTGCCTGGAGTGTAGGCAGGGAATGGCAGTACTTC. This gives the protein CAWSVGREWQYF. The chain uses TRBV30 and TRBJ2-7; tentatively, D is TRBD1 (5 bases). Trimming left V 0 bases short and J 9 bases short, with 12 bases between. Looked up from germline, CDR1 is GTSNPN and CDR2 is SVGIG (reference sequence). This CDR3 has 12 amino acids.

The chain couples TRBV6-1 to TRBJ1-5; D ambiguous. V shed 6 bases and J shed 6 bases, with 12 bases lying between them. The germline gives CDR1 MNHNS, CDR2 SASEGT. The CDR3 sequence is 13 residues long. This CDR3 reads CASRGLQGQPQHF. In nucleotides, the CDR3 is TGTGCCAGCAGGGGCTTACAAGGTCAGCCCCAGCATTTT.

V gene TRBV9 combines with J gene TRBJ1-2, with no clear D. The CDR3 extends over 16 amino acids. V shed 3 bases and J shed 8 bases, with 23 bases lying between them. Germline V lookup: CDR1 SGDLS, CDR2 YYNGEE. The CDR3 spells CASSATEDSSHRGYTF. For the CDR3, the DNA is TGTGCCAGCAGCGCCACGGAGGACTCCTCCCATCGGGGCTACACCTTC.

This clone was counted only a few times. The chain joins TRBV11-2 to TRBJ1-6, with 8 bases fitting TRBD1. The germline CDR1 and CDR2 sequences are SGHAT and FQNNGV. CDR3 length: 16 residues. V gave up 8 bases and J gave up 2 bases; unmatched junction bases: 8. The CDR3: CASRHRTGTYNSPLHF. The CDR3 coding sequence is TGTGCCAGCCGACATCGGACAGGGACCTATAATTCACCCCTCCACTTT.

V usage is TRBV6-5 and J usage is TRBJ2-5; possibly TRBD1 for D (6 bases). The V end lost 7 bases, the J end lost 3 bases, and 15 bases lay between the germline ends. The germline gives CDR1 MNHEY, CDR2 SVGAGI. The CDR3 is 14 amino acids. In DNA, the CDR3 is TGTGCCAGCACACAACCCGGGACAAAAGAGACCCAGTACTTC. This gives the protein CASTQPGTKETQYF.

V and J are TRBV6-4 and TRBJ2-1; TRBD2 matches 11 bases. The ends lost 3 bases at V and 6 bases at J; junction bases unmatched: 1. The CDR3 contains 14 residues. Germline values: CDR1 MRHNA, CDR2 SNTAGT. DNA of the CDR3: TGTGCCAGCAGTGAAACTAGCGGGAGCAATGAGCAGTTCTTC. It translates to CASSETSGSNEQFF.

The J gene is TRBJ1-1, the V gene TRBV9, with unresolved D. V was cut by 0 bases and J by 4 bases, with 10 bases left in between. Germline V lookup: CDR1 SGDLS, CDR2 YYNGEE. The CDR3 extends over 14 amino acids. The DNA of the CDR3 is TGTGCCAGCAGCGTAGGGTCGGGAGTCACTGAAGCTTTCTTT. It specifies CASSVGSGVTEAFF.

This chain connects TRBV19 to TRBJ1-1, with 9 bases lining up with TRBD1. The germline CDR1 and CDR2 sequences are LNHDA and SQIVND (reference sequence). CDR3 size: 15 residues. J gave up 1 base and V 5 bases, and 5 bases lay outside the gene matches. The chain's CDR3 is CASSEPDRGNTEAFF. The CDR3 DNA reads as TGTGCCAGTAGTGAACCGGACAGGGGGAACACTGAAGCTTTCTTT.

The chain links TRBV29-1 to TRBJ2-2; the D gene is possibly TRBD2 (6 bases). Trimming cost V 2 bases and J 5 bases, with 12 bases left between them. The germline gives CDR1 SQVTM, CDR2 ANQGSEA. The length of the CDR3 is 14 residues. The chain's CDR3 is CSVERGSGTGELFF. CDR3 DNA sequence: TGCAGCGTTGAACGGGGGTCTGGGACCGGGGAGCTGTTTTTT.

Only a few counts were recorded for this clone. The chain's CDR3 is CASNRGPGNTIYF. CDR3 bases: TGTGCCTCGAACAGGGGGCCTGGAAACACCATATATTTT. The V and J genes are TRBV30 and TRBJ1-3, with 9 bases aligning to TRBD1. The CDR3 length is 13 residues. The germline CDR1 and CDR2 sequences are GTSNPN and SVGIG (reference sequence). The V segment lost 7 bases and the J segment 2 bases; nucleotides outside the gene matches: 3.

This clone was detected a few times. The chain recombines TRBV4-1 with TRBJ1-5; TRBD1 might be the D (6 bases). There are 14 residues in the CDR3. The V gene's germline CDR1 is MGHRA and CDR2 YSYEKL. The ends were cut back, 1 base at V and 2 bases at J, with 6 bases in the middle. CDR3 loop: CASSQGTGNQPQHF. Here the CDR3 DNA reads TGCGCCAGCAGCCAAGGGACAGGCAATCAGCCCCAGCATTTT.

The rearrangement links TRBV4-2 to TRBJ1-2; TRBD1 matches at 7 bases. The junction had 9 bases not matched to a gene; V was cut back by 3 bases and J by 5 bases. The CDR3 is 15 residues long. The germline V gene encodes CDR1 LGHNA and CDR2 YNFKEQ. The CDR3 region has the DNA TGTGCCAGCAGCCATACAGGGGATTTAGGGTATGGCTACACCTTC. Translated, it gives CASSHTGDLGYGYTF.

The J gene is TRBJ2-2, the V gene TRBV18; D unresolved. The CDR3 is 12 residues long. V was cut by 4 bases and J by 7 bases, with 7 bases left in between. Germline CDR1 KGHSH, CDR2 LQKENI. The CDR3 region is CASSLQDGELFF. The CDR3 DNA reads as TGTGCCAGCTCACTCCAGGACGGGGAGCTGTTTTTT.